This T cell receptor beta chain was sequenced for a study of cytomegalovirus exposure and HLA in healthy donors. Of note for this clone: Antigen unknown.

The germline V gene encodes CDR1 SGHRS and CDR2 YFSETQ. V shed 4 bases and J 7 bases; nucleotides not matched to a gene: 3. The CDR3 covers 13 residues. General study points: Generally TCR sequences proved uncommon, though certain public TCRs appeared in numerous donors. TCR beta chains associated with HLA were, in a later analysis, more clonally expanded than equally common others.

In the PCR, 60 Vbeta and 13 Jbeta primers were used. As handled by the study authors: Later, 75 million to 100 million unique TCR beta chains were counted in an analysis, and roughly 11 million of them were shared. Measured with immunoSEQ multiplex PCR; TCRdb has only the in-frame clones, and not every one. The V and J calls and clone size come from that table; D and trimming were worked out from the DNA. The table includes around 130,000 clones, approximately 80% detected once. The receptor comes from a woman aged 55 to 70 in good health and CMV-seronegative. The sequencing sample was made of PBMCs. The chain is built from TRBV5-1 and TRBJ2-7; 12 bases align to TRBD2. CDR3 sequence: CASSPGLAGEQYF. CDR3 in DNA: TGCGCCAGCAGCCCTGGACTAGCGGGGGAGCAGTACTTC.